Below are 21 T cell receptor beta chains sequenced from a single sample in a study of blood T cell repertoires in COVID-19. The protocol was immunoSEQ multiplex PCR, while the TCRdb copy is restricted to in-frame clones and leaves out a portion. The sample consists of some 220,000 clones, around 82% of them appearing once. Specimen: peripheral blood. Every receptor here comes from a human donor in a cohort sampled during active COVID-19.

The genes are TRBV2 and TRBJ2-7; maybe TRBD1 (5 bases). V lost 6 bases and J 3 bases, leaving 12 bases between the germline ends. CDR1 is SNHLY, CDR2 FYNNEI, per germline. CDR3 length: 13 residues. The CDR3 sequence is CASSIVRVYEQYF. Written as DNA, the CDR3 is TGTGCCAGCAGCATTGTCAGGGTCTACGAGCAGTACTTC.

This sequence joins TRBV2 and TRBJ2-1; TRBD2 matches at 8 bases. With 1 base clipped from V and 9 bases from J, the junction kept 8 bases outside the gene matches. The CDR3 has 15 residues. Germline V gene lookup returns CDR1 SNHLY and CDR2 FYNNEI. In DNA form, the CDR3 reads TGTGCCAGCAGTGAAGGGGAGACTAGCGTAGGTGAGCAGTTCTTC. Translating gives CASSEGETSVGEQFF.

The V and J genes are TRBV5-6 and TRBJ1-2; D is uncertain. V was clipped by 0 bases and J by 8 bases, with 11 bases between them. This CDR3 has 13 residues. The germline V gene has CDR1 SGHDT and CDR2 YYEEEE. The CDR3 DNA follows: TGTGCCAGCAGCTTGGCATCCGGGTCCGGCTACACCTTC. This translates into CASSLASGSGYTF. The full variable domain, completed using reference TRBV5-6 and TRBJ1-2, is DAGVTQSPTHLIKTRGQQVTLRCSPKSGHDTVSWYQQALGQGPQFIFQYYEEEERQRGNFPDRFSGHQFPNYSSELNVNALLLGDSALYLCASSLASGSGYTFGSGTRLTVV.

The genes are TRBV3-1 (or the pseudogene TRBV3-2) and TRBJ1-2; the D is unclear. Trimming pared 0 bases from V and 1 base from J, leaving 12 bases between. Germline V gene data show CDR1 as LGHDT and CDR2 as YNNKEL (reference sequence). This CDR3 has 16 residues. CDR3 protein: CASSQELVQFNYGYTF. The CDR3 DNA reads TGTGCCAGCAGCCAAGAGTTGGTACAATTTAACTATGGCTACACCTTC.

The gene calls are TRBV5-1 and TRBJ2-1; TRBD2 agrees at 8 bases. The CDR3 extends over 18 amino acids. Trimming at V came to 0 bases and at J to 2 bases, leaving 10 bases not matched to a gene. Germline V CDR1 and CDR2: SGHRS, YFSETQ. This CDR3 reads CASSLAPGGASTYNEQFF. CDR3 bases: TGCGCCAGCAGCTTGGCCCCCGGGGGGGCGAGCACCTACAATGAGCAGTTCTTC. Full variable domain (missing parts from reference TRBV5-1 and TRBJ2-1): KAGVTQTPRYLIKTRGQQVTLSCSPISGHRSVSWYQQTPGQGLQFLFEYFSETQRNKGNFPGRFSGRQFSNSRSEMNVSTLELGDSALYLCASSLAPGGASTYNEQFFGPGTRLTVL.

This CDR3 reads CASSPRDRSHQPQHF. CDR3 DNA sequence: TGTGCCAGCAGCCCACGGGACAGGTCGCATCAGCCCCAGCATTTT. The V call is TRBV6-5, the J call TRBJ1-5; TRBD1 matches 8 bases. Germline V gives CDR1 MNHEY, CDR2 SVGAGI. V was clipped by 6 bases and J by 5 bases; unmatched bases: 9. The CDR3 extends over 15 amino acids.

This rearrangement joins TRBV12-3 or TRBV12-4 to TRBJ2-7, with 7 bases fitting TRBD1. Unmatched junction bases numbered 5, after V lost 6 bases and J lost 3 bases. The length of the CDR3 is 13 residues. This CDR3 is CASSRTGGYEQYF. DNA of the CDR3: TGTGCCAGCAGCCGGACAGGCGGCTACGAGCAGTACTTC.

The chain is built from TRBV5-8 and TRBJ1-1; D is uncertain. This CDR3 spans 13 amino acids. Germline-derived CDR1 and CDR2 are SGHTS and YDEGEE. V gave up 2 bases and J gave up 10 bases, with 15 bases separating them. CDR3 nucleotides: TGTGCCAGCAGCTTAGGCGGTCGTAACTCAGCTTTCTTT. It is translated as CASSLGGRNSAFF.

The V gene is TRBV2, the J gene TRBJ2-2, with 10 bases that match TRBD2. This CDR3 has 16 residues. J lost 5 bases, V lost 3 bases, and 6 bases had no gene match. The germline gives CDR1 SNHLY, CDR2 FYNNEI. CDR3 sequence: CASSDRAGGHTGELFF. CDR3 DNA sequence: TGTGCCAGCAGTGATCGAGCGGGAGGGCATACCGGGGAGCTGTTTTTT.

This clone was recorded only once. The V call is TRBV5-1, the J call TRBJ2-1; 7 bases fit TRBD2. This CDR3 has 13 residues. Germline CDR1 and CDR2: SGHRS and YFSETQ. The ends lost 7 bases at V and 2 bases at J; junction bases unmatched: 3. CDR3 sequence reads: CASRDYPYNEQFF. The CDR3 region has the DNA TGCGCCAGCCGGGACTACCCCTACAATGAGCAGTTCTTC.

This sequence joins TRBV7-8 and TRBJ1-4, with D uncertain. The germline V and J ends were trimmed by 5 bases and 0 bases, with 13 bases remaining between them. The CDR3 spans 16 residues. Germline V CDR1 and CDR2: SGHVS, FQNEAQ. CDR3 protein: CASSPTRVTTNEKLFF. As DNA, the CDR3 is TGTGCCAGCAGCCCCACGCGGGTTACAACTAATGAAAAACTGTTTTTT.

V and J are TRBV5-1 and TRBJ1-1; TRBD1 is a possible D gene (6 bases). The germline V and J ends were trimmed by 3 bases and 1 base, with 10 bases remaining between them. The CDR3 covers 14 residues. Germline V gene data show CDR1 as SGHRS and CDR2 as YFSETQ. The CDR3 DNA reads as TGCGCCAGCAGCTACTTACAGGGGAACACTGAAGCTTTCTTT. Its protein is CASSYLQGNTEAFF.

Regarding this clone: Its ends do not fully match the called genes, so a read error is possible. The chain combines TRBV6-1 with TRBJ1-6, with D possibly matching TRBD1 (5 bases). The CDR3 loop spans 12 amino acids. Germline V lookup: CDR1 MNHNS, CDR2 SASEGT. This CDR3 reads CASSEASGRVEF. The DNA of the CDR3 is TGTGCCAGCAGTGAGGCTTCAGGCAGGGTAGAGTTT.

The rearrangement joins TRBV28 to TRBJ1-1; possibly TRBD1 for D (5 bases). Germline V gene data show CDR1 as MDHEN and CDR2 as SYDVKM. The CDR3 spans 13 residues. Trimming cost V 8 bases and J 0 bases, with 10 bases left between them. The CDR3 region is CASGRGMNTEAFF. The CDR3 bases are TGTGCCAGCGGGAGGGGAATGAACACTGAAGCTTTCTTT. Full variable domain (outside the CDR3, taken from reference TRBV28 and TRBJ1-1): DVKVTQSSRYLVKRTGEKVFLECVQDMDHENMFWYRQDPGLGLRLIYFSYDVKMKEKGDIPEGYSVSREKKERFSLILESASTNQTSMYLCASGRGMNTEAFFGQGTRLTVV.

The V gene is TRBV19, the J gene TRBJ2-7, with TRBD1 matching over 7 bases. The CDR3 has 16 amino acids. CDR1 LNHDA and CDR2 SQIVND come from the germline V gene (reference sequence). V was pared by 1 base and J by 6 bases, with 12 bases of the junction left unmatched. The CDR3 protein is CASSIGQTGPLGEQYF. The CDR3 DNA follows: TGTGCCAGTAGTATAGGGCAGACAGGGCCCCTTGGCGAGCAGTACTTC.

The rearrangement links TRBV19 to TRBJ1-3; D gene uncertain. This CDR3 is 14 amino acids long. Germline CDR1 reads LNHDA; CDR2 reads SQIVND (reference sequence). The V gene lost 5 bases and the J gene lost 6 bases, with 14 bases spanning the gap. In DNA, the CDR3 is TGTGCCAGTAGTCCCGAAAATACTGAAAACACCATATATTTT. Translating gives CASSPENTENTIYF.

This chain connects TRBV19 to TRBJ2-7; 12 bases are shared with TRBD2. The CDR3 has 14 amino acids. Germline CDR1 reads LNHDA; CDR2 reads SQIVND (reference sequence). Trimming cost V 4 bases and J 4 bases; bases outside gene matches: 2. CDR3 in DNA: TGTGCCAGTAGTACCGGACTAGCGGGATACGAGCAGTACTTC. It codes for CASSTGLAGYEQYF. The full variable domain, its missing parts supplied by reference TRBV19 and TRBJ2-7, is DGGITQSPKYLFRKEGQNVTLSCEQNLNHDAMYWYRQDPGQGLRLIYYSQIVNDFQKGDIAEGYSVSREKKESFPLTVTSAQKNPTAFYLCASSTGLAGYEQYFGPGTRLTVT.

This clone occurred once. V and J are TRBV6-5 and TRBJ2-3; D remains ambiguous. The CDR3 covers 13 residues. Trimming pared 2 bases from V and 5 bases from J, leaving 8 bases between. Germline CDR1 reads MNHEY; CDR2 reads SVGAGI. The CDR3 is CASSYTSGDTQYF. The CDR3 nucleotides read TGTGCCAGCAGTTACACGTCCGGAGATACGCAGTATTTT.

This clone was observed at least ten times. V usage is TRBV27 and J usage is TRBJ2-7; D call uncertain. Germline CDR1 is MNHEY and CDR2 is SMNVEV (reference sequence). V lost 6 bases to trimming and J lost 1 base, with 16 bases between them. This CDR3 has 15 amino acids. The CDR3 here is CASRPTTIGSYEQYF. The DNA of the CDR3 is TGTGCCAGCAGACCTACCACCATCGGGTCCTACGAGCAGTACTTC.

The chain links TRBV25-1 to TRBJ2-5; D possibly corresponds to TRBD1 (6 bases). Germline V gene data show CDR1 as MGHDK and CDR2 as SYGVNS. V lost 4 bases and J lost 4, with 10 bases in between. The CDR3 sequence is 13 residues long. The CDR3 DNA follows: TGTGCCAGCAGTGTGGCAGGGGCAGAGACCCAGTACTTC. It specifies CASSVAGAETQYF.

The CDR3 coding sequence is TGCGCCAGCAGCCAAGAGGGCCCTGGGGCAGGCTATGGCTACACCTTC. Amino acids: CASSQEGPGAGYGYTF. This chain uses TRBV4-3 with TRBJ1-2; D possibly corresponds to TRBD1 (5 bases). The germline CDR1 and CDR2 sequences are LGHNA and YSLEER. V was shortened by 0 bases and J by 4 bases, with 15 bases between the two germline ends. CDR3 size: 16 residues.